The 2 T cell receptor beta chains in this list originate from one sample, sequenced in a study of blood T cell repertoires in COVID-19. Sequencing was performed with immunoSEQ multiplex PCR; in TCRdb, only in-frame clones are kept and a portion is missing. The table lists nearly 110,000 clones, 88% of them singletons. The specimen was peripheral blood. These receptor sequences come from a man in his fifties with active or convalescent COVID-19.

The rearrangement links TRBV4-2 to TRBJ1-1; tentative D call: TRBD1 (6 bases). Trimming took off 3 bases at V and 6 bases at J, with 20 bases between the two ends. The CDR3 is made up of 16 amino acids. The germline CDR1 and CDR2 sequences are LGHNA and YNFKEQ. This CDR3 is CASSHLSGIQGAEAFF. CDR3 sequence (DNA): TGTGCCAGCAGCCACTTATCCGGGATACAGGGAGCTGAAGCTTTCTTT.

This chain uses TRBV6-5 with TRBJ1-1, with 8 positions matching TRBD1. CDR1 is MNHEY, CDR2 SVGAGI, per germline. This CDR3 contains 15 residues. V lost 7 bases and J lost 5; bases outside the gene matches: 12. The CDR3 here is CASIPQGARGTEAFF. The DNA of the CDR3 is TGTGCCAGCATTCCGCAGGGGGCGCGTGGAACTGAAGCTTTCTTT.